A single sample gave rise to the 14 T cell receptor beta chains below, sequenced in a study of T cells in Graves' hyperthyroidism and ophthalmopathy. Amplification targeted TCR beta CDR3 regions from RNA transcripts. HTBI primers were employed in a first-round RT-PCR of the TCR CDR3. TCRdb used MiXCR to reprocess the multiplex PCR reads, holding one entry per CDR3 protein. The sample lists about 300,000 distinct CDR3 sequences, about 13% occurring once. Sequenced input: blood. These receptors were obtained from a woman aged 40 to 50 with Graves' hyperthyroidism.

The chain links TRBV20-1 to TRBJ2-5, with 12 bases matching TRBD2. V was clipped by 1 base and J by 5 bases; unmatched bases: 5. CDR1 is DFQATT and CDR2 is SNEGSKA in the germline V gene (reference sequence). The CDR3 length is 15 residues. CDR3 region: CSARATSGSRETQYF. For the CDR3, the DNA is TGCAGTGCTAGAGCGACTAGCGGGAGTCGCGAGACCCAGTACTTC.

This clonotype was recorded many times. The chain couples TRBV2 to TRBJ2-5; the D is unclear. The CDR3 has 15 residues. V was pared by 4 bases and J by 5 bases, with 17 bases between. Germline V CDR1 and CDR2: SNHLY, FYNNEI. CDR3 nucleotides: TGTGCCAGCAGTGCGGTGGGGATAGTCGAGGAGACCCAGTACTTC. This sequence encodes CASSAVGIVEETQYF.

The gene calls are TRBV10-3 and TRBJ1-1; D gene ambiguous. Germline assignment: CDR1 ENHRY and CDR2 SYGVKD. V was shortened by 4 bases and J by 5 bases, with 11 bases between the two germline ends. This CDR3 is 13 amino acids long. DNA of the CDR3: TGTGCCATCAGTGCCGGCCCCGGTACTGAAGCTTTCTTT. As protein: CAISAGPGTEAFF.

This clonotype has ten or more counts. The rearrangement uses TRBV7-2 and TRBJ2-3; D may be TRBD1 (5 bases). CDR1 and CDR2 (germline): SGHTA, FQGNSA. With 6 bases removed from V and 2 bases from J, the gap between germline ends came to 6 bases. This CDR3 spans 12 amino acids. The CDR3 bases are TGTGCCAGCAGACAGGACACAGATACGCAGTATTTT. Translated: CASRQDTDTQYF.

There are a few counts of this clonotype. This chain connects TRBV28 to TRBJ1-5, with D possibly TRBD1 on 6 matching bases. Germline V lookup: CDR1 MDHEN, CDR2 SYDVKM. This CDR3 is built from 14 residues. V lost 6 bases, J lost 6 bases, and 15 bases lay in between. This chain's CDR3 is CASRPGGASQPQHF. CDR3 nucleotides: TGTGCCAGCAGACCCGGGGGGGCGAGTCAGCCCCAGCATTTT.

This clonotype came up many times. This chain joins TRBV30 and TRBJ2-3; D is unresolved. The CDR3 is 12 amino acids. Germline V gene lookup returns CDR1 GTSNPN and CDR2 SVGIG (reference sequence). V was clipped by 4 bases and J by 1 base, with 6 bases between them. Written as DNA, the CDR3 is TGTGCCTGGACGGGTGGCACAGATACGCAGTATTTT. This sequence encodes CAWTGGTDTQYF.

In this sample, this clonotype turned up many times. The genes are TRBV12-3 or TRBV12-4 and TRBJ2-5, with 7 bases lining up with TRBD2. The trim removed 4 bases at V and 3 bases at J, leaving 8 bases unmatched. CDR3 length equals 15 residues. CDR3 sequence (DNA): TGTGCCAGCAGTTGGGGAGGGACTACTAAAGAGACCCAGTACTTC. This codes for CASSWGGTTKETQYF.

In its sample, this clonotype was seen many times. The genes are TRBV13 and TRBJ1-6; the D gene is possibly TRBD1 (5 bases). The CDR3 loop spans 15 amino acids. Germline V gene lookup returns CDR1 PRHDT and CDR2 FYEKMQ (reference sequence). The V gene lost 0 bases and the J gene lost 5 bases, with 8 bases spanning the gap. The CDR3 loop is CASSLGTANNSPLHF. CDR3 nucleotides: TGTGCCAGCAGCTTAGGGACAGCTAATAATTCACCCCTCCACTTT.

This clonotype has just a few counts. The V and J genes are TRBV6-1 and TRBJ2-7; TRBD2 is a possible D gene (7 bases). Trimming pared 8 bases from V and 3 bases from J, leaving 20 bases between. Germline V lookup: CDR1 MNHNS, CDR2 SASEGT. CDR3 length: 15 residues. The CDR3 sequence: CASQRGRGSYYEQYF. Here the CDR3 DNA reads TGTGCCAGCCAACGGGGGCGGGGGTCATACTACGAGCAGTACTTC.

Ten or more counts support this clonotype. This chain uses TRBV11-2 with TRBJ2-2, with unresolved D. This CDR3 region has 15 residues. V shed 4 bases and J shed 4 bases, with 13 bases lying between them. Germline assignment: CDR1 SGHAT and CDR2 FQNNGV. The CDR3 protein is CASSSRVDGTGELFF. The DNA of the CDR3 is TGTGCCAGCAGCTCCCGGGTGGATGGCACCGGGGAGCTGTTTTTT.

The CDR3 nucleotides are TGTGCCGCAGGGGATAATCAGCCCCAGCATTTT. Translated: CAAGDNQPQHF. The chain joins TRBV7-9 to TRBJ1-5, with D possibly being TRBD1 (6 bases). Germline CDR1 is SEHNR and CDR2 is FQNEAQ (reference sequence). V was shortened by 11 bases and J by 4 bases, with 9 bases between the two germline ends. The CDR3 spans 11 residues.

This clonotype has a handful of counts. Just one base apart from a much larger clone, this may be a read error. V usage is TRBV5-1 and J usage is TRBJ1-1; tentative D call: TRBD1 (5 bases). Germline CDR1 reads SGHRS; CDR2 reads YFSETQ. This CDR3 is 13 amino acids long. CDR3 nucleotides: TGCGCCAACAGCGACAGTGGCGGGACTGAAGCTTTCTTT. This encodes CANSDSGGTEAFF. Full variable domain (rest looked up from reference TRBV5-1 and TRBJ1-1): KAGVTQTPRYLIKTRGQQVTLSCSPISGHRSVSWYQQTPGQGLQFLFEYFSETQRNKGNFPGRFSGRQFSNSRSEMNVSTLELGDSALYLCANSDSGGTEAFFGQGTRLTVV.

The V and J genes are TRBV5-4 and TRBJ2-2; perhaps TRBD1 as D (5 bases). Trimming stripped 3 bases from V and 2 bases from J, with 11 bases between. CDR1 and CDR2 (germline): SGHNT, YYREEE (reference sequence). The CDR3 has 15 amino acids. The CDR3 coding sequence is TGTGCCAGCAGCTCCGCACAGGACAACACCGGGGAGCTGTTTTTT. This sequence encodes CASSSAQDNTGELFF.

Worth noting for this clonotype: Since a much larger clone is just one base distant, this may be a read error. V is TRBV6-2 or TRBV6-3 and J is TRBJ2-1; D gene unclear. With 5 bases removed from V and 8 bases from J, the gap between germline ends came to 13 bases. Germline-derived CDR1 and CDR2 are MNHEY and SVGEGT. The CDR3 has 13 amino acids. The CDR3 DNA reads TGTGCCAGCAGTCGTACAGCCCGGTATGAGCAGTTCTTC. The encoded protein is CASSRTARYEQFF.